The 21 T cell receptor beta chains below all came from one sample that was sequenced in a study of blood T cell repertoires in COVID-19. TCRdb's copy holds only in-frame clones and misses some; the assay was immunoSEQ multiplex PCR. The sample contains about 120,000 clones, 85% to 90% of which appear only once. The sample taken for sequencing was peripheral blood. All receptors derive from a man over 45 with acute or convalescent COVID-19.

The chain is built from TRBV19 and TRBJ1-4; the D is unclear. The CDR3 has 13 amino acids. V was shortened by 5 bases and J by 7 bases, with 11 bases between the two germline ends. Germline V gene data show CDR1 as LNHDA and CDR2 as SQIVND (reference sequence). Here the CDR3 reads CASSFGRLEKLFF. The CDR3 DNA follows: TGTGCCAGTAGTTTCGGGAGGCTTGAAAAACTGTTTTTT.

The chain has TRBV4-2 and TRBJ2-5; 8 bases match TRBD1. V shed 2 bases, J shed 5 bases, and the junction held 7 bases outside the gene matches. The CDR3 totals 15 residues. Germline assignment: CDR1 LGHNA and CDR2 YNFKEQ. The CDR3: CASSQQTDRAETQYF. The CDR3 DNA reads TGTGCCAGCAGCCAACAAACGGACAGGGCCGAGACCCAGTACTTC.

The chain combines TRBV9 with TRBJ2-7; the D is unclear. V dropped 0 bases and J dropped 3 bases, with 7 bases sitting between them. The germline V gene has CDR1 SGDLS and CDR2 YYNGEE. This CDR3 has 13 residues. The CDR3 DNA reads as TGTGCCAGCAGCGTAGATACTAACTACGAGCAGTACTTC. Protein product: CASSVDTNYEQYF.

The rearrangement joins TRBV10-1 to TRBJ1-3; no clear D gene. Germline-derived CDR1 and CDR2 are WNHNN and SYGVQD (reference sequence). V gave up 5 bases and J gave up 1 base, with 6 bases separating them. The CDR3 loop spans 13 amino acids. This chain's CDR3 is CASSPGSGNTIYF. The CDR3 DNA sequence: TGCGCCAGCAGTCCCGGGTCTGGAAACACCATATATTTT.

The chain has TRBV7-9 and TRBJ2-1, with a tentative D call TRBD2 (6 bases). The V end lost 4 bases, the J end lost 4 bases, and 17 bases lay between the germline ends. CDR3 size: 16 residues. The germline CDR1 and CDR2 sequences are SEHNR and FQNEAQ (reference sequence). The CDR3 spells CASSSILIGGYNEQFF. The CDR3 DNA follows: TGTGCCAGCAGCTCAATTTTGATCGGGGGATACAATGAGCAGTTCTTC.

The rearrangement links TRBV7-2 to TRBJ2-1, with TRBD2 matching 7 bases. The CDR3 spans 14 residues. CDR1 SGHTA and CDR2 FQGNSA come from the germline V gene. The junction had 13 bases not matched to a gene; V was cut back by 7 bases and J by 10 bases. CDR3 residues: CASNQGLPEREQFF. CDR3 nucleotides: TGTGCCAGCAACCAGGGACTACCTGAGAGAGAGCAGTTCTTC.

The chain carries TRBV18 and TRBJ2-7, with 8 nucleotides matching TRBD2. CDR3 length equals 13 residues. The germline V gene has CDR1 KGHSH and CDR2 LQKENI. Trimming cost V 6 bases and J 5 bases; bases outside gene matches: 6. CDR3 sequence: CASSKRESHEQYF. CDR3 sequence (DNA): TGTGCCAGCTCGAAGCGGGAGTCCCACGAGCAGTACTTC.

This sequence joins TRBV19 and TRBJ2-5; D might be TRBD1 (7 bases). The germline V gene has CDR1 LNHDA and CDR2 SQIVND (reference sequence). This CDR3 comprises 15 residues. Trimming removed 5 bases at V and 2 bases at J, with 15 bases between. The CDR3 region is CASSGGGAGQETQYF. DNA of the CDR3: TGTGCCAGTAGTGGAGGGGGCGCAGGGCAAGAGACCCAGTACTTC.

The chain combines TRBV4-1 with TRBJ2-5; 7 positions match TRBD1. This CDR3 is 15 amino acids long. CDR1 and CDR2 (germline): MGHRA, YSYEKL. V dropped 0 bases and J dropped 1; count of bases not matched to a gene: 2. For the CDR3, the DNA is TGCGCCAGCAGCCAAGATAACAGGGGCCAAGAGACCCAGTACTTC. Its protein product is CASSQDNRGQETQYF.

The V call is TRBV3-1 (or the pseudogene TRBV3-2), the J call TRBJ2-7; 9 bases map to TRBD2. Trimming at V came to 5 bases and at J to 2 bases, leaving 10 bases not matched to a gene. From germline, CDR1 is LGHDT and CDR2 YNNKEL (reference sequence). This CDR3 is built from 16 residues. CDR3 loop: CASSYLGTSGPYEQYF. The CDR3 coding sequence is TGTGCCAGCAGCTACCTGGGTACTAGCGGGCCCTACGAGCAGTACTTC.

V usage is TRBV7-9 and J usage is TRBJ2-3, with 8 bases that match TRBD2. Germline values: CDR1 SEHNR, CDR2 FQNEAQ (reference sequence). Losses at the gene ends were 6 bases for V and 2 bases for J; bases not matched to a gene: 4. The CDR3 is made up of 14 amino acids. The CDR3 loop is CASRTSAFTDTQYF. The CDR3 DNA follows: TGTGCCAGCAGGACTAGCGCCTTCACAGATACGCAGTATTTT.

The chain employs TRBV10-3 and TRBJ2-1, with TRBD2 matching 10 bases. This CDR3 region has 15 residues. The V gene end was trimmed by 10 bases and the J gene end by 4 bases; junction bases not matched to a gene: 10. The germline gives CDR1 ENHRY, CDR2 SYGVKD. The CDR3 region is CATREGTSVYNEQFF. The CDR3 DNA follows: TGTGCCACCAGAGAGGGGACTAGCGTGTACAATGAGCAGTTCTTC.

The chain's CDR3 is CASSLNGLEQYF. DNA for the CDR3: TGTGCCAGCAGCTTGAATGGACTCGAGCAGTACTTC. V gene TRBV5-4 combines with J gene TRBJ2-7; D is perhaps TRBD2 (5 bases). The germline CDR1 and CDR2 sequences are SGHNT and YYREEE (reference sequence). V shed 1 base and J shed 6 bases, with 8 bases lying between them. The CDR3 covers 12 residues.

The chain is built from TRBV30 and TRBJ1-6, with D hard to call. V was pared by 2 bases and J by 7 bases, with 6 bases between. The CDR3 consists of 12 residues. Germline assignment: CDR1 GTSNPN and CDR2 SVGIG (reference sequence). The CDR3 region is CAWSMENSPLHF. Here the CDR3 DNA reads TGTGCCTGGAGTATGGAGAATTCACCCCTCCACTTT.

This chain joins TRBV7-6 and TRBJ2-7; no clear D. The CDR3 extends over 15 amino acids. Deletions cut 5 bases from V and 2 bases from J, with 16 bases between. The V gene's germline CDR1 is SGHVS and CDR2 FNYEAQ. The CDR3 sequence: CASSGSAGFTYEQYF. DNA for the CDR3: TGTGCCAGCAGCGGTTCGGCAGGCTTCACCTACGAGCAGTACTTC.

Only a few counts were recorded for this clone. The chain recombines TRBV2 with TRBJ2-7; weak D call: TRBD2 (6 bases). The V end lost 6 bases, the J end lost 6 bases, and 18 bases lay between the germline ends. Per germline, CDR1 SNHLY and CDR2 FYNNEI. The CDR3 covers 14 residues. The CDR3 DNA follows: TGTGCCAGCAGAGAGACTAGTGGGGCTGGCGAGCAGTACTTC. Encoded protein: CASRETSGAGEQYF.

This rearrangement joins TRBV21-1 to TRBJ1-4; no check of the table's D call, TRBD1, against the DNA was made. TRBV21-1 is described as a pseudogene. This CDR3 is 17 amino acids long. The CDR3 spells CASSKGGKGRANEKLFF. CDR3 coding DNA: TGTGCCAGCAGCAAAGGGGGCAAGGGGCGAGCTAATGAAAAACTGTTTTTT.

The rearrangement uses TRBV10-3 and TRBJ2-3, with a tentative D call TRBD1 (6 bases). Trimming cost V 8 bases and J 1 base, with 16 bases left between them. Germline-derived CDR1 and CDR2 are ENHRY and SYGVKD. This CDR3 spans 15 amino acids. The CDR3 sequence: CAIRFGGGRTDTQYF. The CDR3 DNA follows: TGTGCCATCCGCTTTGGGGGCGGGCGCACAGATACGCAGTATTTT.

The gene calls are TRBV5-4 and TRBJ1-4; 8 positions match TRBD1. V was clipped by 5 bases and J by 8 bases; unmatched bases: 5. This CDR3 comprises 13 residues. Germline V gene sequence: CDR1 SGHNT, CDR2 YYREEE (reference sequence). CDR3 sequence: CASSRAGGEKLFF. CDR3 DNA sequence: TGTGCCAGCAGTCGGGCAGGGGGCGAAAAACTGTTTTTT.

CDR3 sequence (DNA): TGTGCCAGCAGTCCTAAGGGAGTCGGCACCGGGGAGCTGTTTTTT. Residues: CASSPKGVGTGELFF. This chain connects TRBV6-5 to TRBJ2-2; tentative D call: TRBD2 (5 bases). The CDR3 totals 15 residues. V lost 5 bases and J lost 4, with 14 bases in between. CDR1 and CDR2 (germline): MNHEY, SVGAGI.

The CDR3 is CATLVVNEQFF. The DNA of the CDR3 is TGTGCCACCCTAGTAGTAAATGAGCAGTTCTTC. The V and J genes are TRBV2 and TRBJ2-1; D call uncertain. The CDR3 loop spans 11 amino acids. V was pared by 10 bases and J by 7 bases, with 11 bases between. The germline V gene encodes CDR1 SNHLY and CDR2 FYNNEI.